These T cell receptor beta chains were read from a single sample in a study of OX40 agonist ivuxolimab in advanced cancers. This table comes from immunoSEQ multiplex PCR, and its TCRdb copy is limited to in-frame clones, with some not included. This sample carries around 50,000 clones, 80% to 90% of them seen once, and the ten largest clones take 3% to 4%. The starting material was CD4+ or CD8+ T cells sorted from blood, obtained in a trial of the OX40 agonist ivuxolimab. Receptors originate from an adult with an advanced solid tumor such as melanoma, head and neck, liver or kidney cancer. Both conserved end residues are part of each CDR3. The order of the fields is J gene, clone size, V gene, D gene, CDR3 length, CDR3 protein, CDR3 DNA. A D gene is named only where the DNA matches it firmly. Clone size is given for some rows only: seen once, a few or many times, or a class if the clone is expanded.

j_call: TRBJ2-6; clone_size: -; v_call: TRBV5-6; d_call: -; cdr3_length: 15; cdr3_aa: CASSLRAAGANVLTF; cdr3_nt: TGTGCCAGCAGCCTAAGGGCGGCTGGGGCCAACGTCCTGACTTTC
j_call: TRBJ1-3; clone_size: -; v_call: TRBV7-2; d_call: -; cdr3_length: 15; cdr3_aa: CASSRGSSSGNTIYF; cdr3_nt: TGTGCCAGCAGTCGAGGGTCCTCCTCTGGAAACACCATATATTTT
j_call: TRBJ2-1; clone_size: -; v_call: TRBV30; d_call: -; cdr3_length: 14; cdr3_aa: CAWATKSSYNEQFF; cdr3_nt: TGTGCCTGGGCTACTAAAAGCTCCTACAATGAGCAGTTCTTC
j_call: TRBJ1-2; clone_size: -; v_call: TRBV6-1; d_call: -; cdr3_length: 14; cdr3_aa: CASSEVGQSYGYTF; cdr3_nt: TGTGCCAGCAGTGAAGTTGGACAGTCCTATGGCTACACCTTC
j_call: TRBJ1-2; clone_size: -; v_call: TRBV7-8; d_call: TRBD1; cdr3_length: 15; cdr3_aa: CASSYTPGQGYGYTF; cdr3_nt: TGTGCCAGCAGCTATACTCCGGGACAGGGGTATGGCTACACCTTC
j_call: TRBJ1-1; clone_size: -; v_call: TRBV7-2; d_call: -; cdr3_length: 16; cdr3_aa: CASSPPGGRFSTEAFF; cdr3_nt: TGTGCCAGCAGCCCACCGGGGGGGCGGTTCTCGACTGAAGCTTTCTTT
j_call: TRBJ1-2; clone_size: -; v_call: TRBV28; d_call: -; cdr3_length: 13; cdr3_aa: CASSLVALGGYTF; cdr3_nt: TGTGCCAGCAGTTTAGTGGCCCTGGGTGGCTACACCTTC
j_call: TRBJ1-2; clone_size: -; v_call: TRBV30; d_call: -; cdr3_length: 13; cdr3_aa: CAWDSRGLNGYTF; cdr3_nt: TGTGCCTGGGATTCCAGGGGATTGAATGGCTACACCTTC
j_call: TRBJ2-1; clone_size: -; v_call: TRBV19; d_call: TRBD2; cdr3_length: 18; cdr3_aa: CATSLLAGTVLLNNEQFF; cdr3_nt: TGTGCCACTAGCTTACTAGCGGGCACGGTCCTCCTCAACAATGAGCAGTTCTTC
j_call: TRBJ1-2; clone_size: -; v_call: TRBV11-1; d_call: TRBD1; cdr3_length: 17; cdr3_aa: CASSLDGTGTLNYGYTF; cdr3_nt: TGTGCCAGCAGCCTGGACGGGACAGGGACCTTAAACTATGGCTACACCTTC
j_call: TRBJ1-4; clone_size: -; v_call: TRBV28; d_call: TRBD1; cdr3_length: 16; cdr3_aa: CASSPQGGATNEKLFF; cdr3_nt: TGTGCCAGCAGTCCCCAGGGGGGCGCAACTAATGAAAAACTGTTTTTT
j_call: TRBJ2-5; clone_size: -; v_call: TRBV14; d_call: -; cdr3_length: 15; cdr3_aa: CASSPRWGVEETQYF; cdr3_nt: TGTGCCAGCAGCCCCCGGTGGGGGGTAGAGGAGACCCAGTACTTC
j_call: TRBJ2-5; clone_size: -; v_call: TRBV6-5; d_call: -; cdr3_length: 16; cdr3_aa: CASSYRFGYSQETQYF; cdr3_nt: TGTGCCAGCAGTTACCGGTTTGGGTACAGTCAAGAGACCCAGTACTTC
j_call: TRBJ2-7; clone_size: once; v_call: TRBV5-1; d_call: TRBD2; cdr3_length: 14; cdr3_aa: CASSFSGGNYEQYF; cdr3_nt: TGCGCCAGCAGCTTTAGCGGGGGAAACTACGAGCAGTACTTC
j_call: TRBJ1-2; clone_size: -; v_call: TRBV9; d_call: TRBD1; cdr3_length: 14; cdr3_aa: CASSVTGAGEGYTF; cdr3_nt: TGTGCCAGCAGCGTAACAGGGGCAGGAGAAGGCTACACCTTC
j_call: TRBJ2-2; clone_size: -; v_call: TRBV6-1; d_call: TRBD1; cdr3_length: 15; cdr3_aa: CASSEPGGHTGELFF; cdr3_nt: TGTGCCAGCAGTGAACCAGGGGGCCACACCGGGGAGCTGTTTTTT
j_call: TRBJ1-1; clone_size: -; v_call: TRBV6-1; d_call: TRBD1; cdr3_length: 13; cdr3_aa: CASILTGRAEAFF; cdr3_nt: TGTGCCAGCATTTTGACAGGGCGGGCTGAAGCTTTCTTT
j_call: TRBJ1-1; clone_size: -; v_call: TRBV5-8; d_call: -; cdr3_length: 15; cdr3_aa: CASSLISWANTEAFF; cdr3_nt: TGTGCCAGCAGCTTGATCTCCTGGGCGAACACTGAAGCTTTCTTT
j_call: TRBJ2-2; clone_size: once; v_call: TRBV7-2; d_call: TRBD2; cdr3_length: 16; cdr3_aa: CASSRTSGMSTGELFF; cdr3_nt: TGTGCCAGCAGCAGGACTAGCGGGATGAGCACCGGGGAGCTGTTTTTT
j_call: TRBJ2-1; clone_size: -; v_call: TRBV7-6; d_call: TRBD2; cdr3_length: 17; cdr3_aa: CASSLAGGSGSYNEQFF; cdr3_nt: TGTGCCAGCAGCTTAGCGGGCGGTAGCGGGTCCTACAATGAGCAGTTCTTC
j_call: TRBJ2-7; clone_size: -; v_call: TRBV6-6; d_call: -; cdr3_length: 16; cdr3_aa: CASSSSEERLTYEQYF; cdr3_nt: TGTGCCAGCAGTTCTTCAGAGGAACGACTAACCTACGAGCAGTACTTC